This record covers a single T cell receptor (beta chain). Its antigen is unknown. No much larger clone is present one base from it, and per-base qualities are unavailable. This entry belongs to a study of T cell repertoires in cytomegalovirus infection (dated by TCRdb to about 2019). For the study in its entirety: Recently identified HLA-C-restricted CMV epitopes, whose presentation resists viral immunomodulation, were targeted by peptide stimulations together with well-studied HLA-B-restricted epitopes. Because public TCR beta signatures pointed to carriage of CMV infection together with the matching HLA type, the HLA type of each donor mattered for the analysis. Results and caveats for the whole study, not just this receptor: In both this cohort and an independent roughly 350-donor cohort, the cumulative frequency of public TCR beta family members distinguished carriers of CMV infection plus the relevant HLA type. The ex vivo response was dominated by HLA-C-restricted CMV-specific TCR beta clonotypes, and the single most frequent clonotype in two of eight donors was supplied by these HLA-C-restricted clonotypes.

Per the publication, the treatment or condition label means: in vitro stimulation with specific CMV peptide epitopes to enrich CMV-specific T cells. Sequencing took place on an Illumina HiSeq 1500. Through fastp at Q25 and MiXCR, TCRdb rebuilt clones from the public reads, retaining in-frame beta chains. Duplicate CDR3 protein sequences are folded into a single record with the most common DNA and genes. This sample holds approximately 730,000 distinct CDR3 sequences; 25% to 35% were observed only once. The ten largest clones take up roughly 13% of the sample. V lost 1 base and J lost 2 bases; the stretch between them is 10 bases long. Taken from cysteine to phenylalanine, the CDR3 has 14 residues. CDR3 DNA only is kept here, 42 bases in frame from base 1. CDR1 and CDR2 (SGHTS, YDEGEE) derive from the germline V gene.

Source: cultured CD8+ T cells from PBMCs, taken from culture after CMV antigen stimulation. This receptor was taken from a human donor in good health (CMV status not recorded). Some clones in this sample may be carry-over from other donors' samples. The sequence is built from TRBV5-8 and TRBJ2-7; the D gene lacks a confident call. The nucleotide sequence reads TGTGCCAGCAGCTTGCACCCCGGAGCCTACGAGCAGTACTTC. Its protein reads: CASSLHPGAYEQYF.